Listed here are 10 T cell receptor beta chains from one sample, sequenced in a study of beta chain features in type 1 diabetes. Every bit of the isolated RNA underwent reverse transcription, so sequencing read expressed TCRB transcripts. Data came from immunoSEQ multiplex PCR; TCRdb stores just in-frame clones and leaves some out. Among about 410,000 clones, about 15% were seen once, and the ten largest hold 0.035% to 0.045%. Sequencing was done on a sample of naive CD4+ T cells from blood. These receptors all come from a young man in good health.

This clone has more than one count but fewer than ten. J is TRBJ2-7 and V is TRBV7-2; no firm D call. V lost 5 bases, J lost 5 bases, and 13 bases lay in between. Germline V gene sequence: CDR1 SGHTA, CDR2 FQGNSA. The CDR3 loop spans 13 amino acids. Here the CDR3 reads CASSRAISDEQYF. In nucleotides, the CDR3 is TGTGCCAGCAGCCGGGCCATAAGCGACGAGCAGTACTTC.

This clone was detected a few times. The chain has TRBV6-1 and TRBJ2-5; D may be TRBD1 (5 bases). V shed 8 bases and J shed 0 bases, with 16 bases lying between them. Germline V gives CDR1 MNHNS, CDR2 SASEGT. The CDR3 length is 15 residues. CDR3 bases: TGTGCCAGCTATAACACAGGCCTCAACCAAGAGACCCAGTACTTC. Its translation is CASYNTGLNQETQYF.

This clone occurred a few times. The chain couples TRBV13 to TRBJ2-4; TRBD1 matches 7 bases. Germline lookup yields CDR1 PRHDT and CDR2 FYEKMQ (reference sequence). The junction had 9 bases not matched to a gene; V was cut back by 3 bases and J by 7 bases. This CDR3 has 15 amino acids. DNA of the CDR3: TGTGCCAGCAGCTTCAAGCAGACAGGGTATAACATTCAGTACTTC. It translates to CASSFKQTGYNIQYF.

The CDR3 protein is CASSQDSGLAFQSKFF. In nucleotides, the CDR3 is TGTGCCAGCAGCCAAGATTCCGGACTAGCGTTCCAAAGCAAGTTCTTC. The chain links TRBV14 to TRBJ2-1, with 9 bases aligning to TRBD2. Germline-derived CDR1 and CDR2 are SGHDN and FVKESK. The CDR3 length is 16 residues. Trimming at V came to 0 bases and at J to 14 bases, leaving 14 bases not matched to a gene.

V is TRBV7-2 and J is TRBJ2-3; D is unresolved. The CDR3 is made up of 13 amino acids. CDR1 SGHTA and CDR2 FQGNSA come from the germline V gene. The V gene lost 2 bases and the J gene lost 2 bases, with 5 bases spanning the gap. The CDR3 sequence: CASSLQLTDTQYF. The CDR3 DNA reads as TGTGCCAGCAGCTTACAGCTCACAGATACGCAGTATTTT.

In its sample, this clone was seen many times. The chain employs TRBV30 and TRBJ2-2; D is unresolved. V was clipped by 2 bases and J by 6 bases, with 10 bases between them. Germline CDR1 is GTSNPN and CDR2 is SVGIG (reference sequence). The CDR3 spans 13 residues. The CDR3 DNA follows: TGTGCCTGGAGTTTGCGCGTCTCCGGGGAGCTGTTTTTT. Amino acid sequence: CAWSLRVSGELFF.

The chain carries TRBV2 and TRBJ2-7, with 8 nucleotides matching TRBD1. Trimming at V came to 6 bases and at J to 6 bases, leaving 4 bases not matched to a gene. Germline V gives CDR1 SNHLY, CDR2 FYNNEI. The CDR3 consists of 12 residues. The CDR3 nucleotides read TGTGCCAGCAGCCGGGACAGGTCCGAGCAGTACTTC. Translation gives CASSRDRSEQYF.

The rearrangement joins TRBV29-1 to TRBJ2-1, with 8 positions matching TRBD1. Germline V CDR1 and CDR2: SQVTM, ANQGSEA. After removal of 7 bases from V and 0 bases from J, the junction contained 14 bases not matched to a gene. The CDR3 spans 17 residues. CDR3 nucleotides: TGCAGCGGTGGGCGGGACAGGCTAAAGAGCTCCTACAATGAGCAGTTCTTC. Its protein product is CSGGRDRLKSSYNEQFF.

There are a few counts of this clone. The J gene is TRBJ2-2, the V gene TRBV9; 8 bases fit TRBD2. Trimming took 0 bases from V and 2 from J; bases not matched to a gene: 3. The V gene's germline CDR1 is SGDLS and CDR2 YYNGEE. This CDR3 spans 16 amino acids. The CDR3 here is CASSVGSGKNTGELFF. CDR3 DNA sequence: TGTGCCAGCAGCGTAGGTAGCGGGAAAAACACCGGGGAGCTGTTTTTT.

The table lists this clone with many counts. The chain uses TRBV4-3 and TRBJ2-1; a possible D gene is TRBD2 (6 bases). Per germline, CDR1 LGHNA and CDR2 YSLEER. CDR3 size: 17 residues. The V and J ends lost 0 bases and 0 bases respectively, with 12 bases between them. In DNA, the CDR3 is TGCGCCAGCAGCCAAGAGGGCGCGGGAAGCTCCTACAATGAGCAGTTCTTC. It yields the protein CASSQEGAGSSYNEQFF.